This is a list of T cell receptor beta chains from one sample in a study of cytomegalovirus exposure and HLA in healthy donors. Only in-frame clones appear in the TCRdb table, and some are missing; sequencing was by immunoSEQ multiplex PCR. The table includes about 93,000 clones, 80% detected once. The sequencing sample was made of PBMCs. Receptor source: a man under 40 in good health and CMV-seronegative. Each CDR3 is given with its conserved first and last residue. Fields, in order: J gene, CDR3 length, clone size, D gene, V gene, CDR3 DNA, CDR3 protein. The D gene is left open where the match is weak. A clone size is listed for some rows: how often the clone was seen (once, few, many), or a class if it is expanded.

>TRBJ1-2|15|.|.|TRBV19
TGTGCCAGTAGTATAGCGAACAGGAACCCCTATGGCTACACCTTC
CASSIANRNPYGYTF
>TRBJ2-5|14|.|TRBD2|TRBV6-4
TGTGCCAGCAGTGCGTCCGGGACTAGCGAGGGGCAGTACTTC
CASSASGTSEGQYF
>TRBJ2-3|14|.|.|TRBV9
TGTGCCAGCACCTCACTAGGTAGCACAGATACGCAGTATTTT
CASTSLGSTDTQYF
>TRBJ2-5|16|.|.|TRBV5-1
TGCGCCAGCAGCTGGGCAACAACAGGGAGGGGGGAGACCCAGTACTTC
CASSWATTGRGETQYF
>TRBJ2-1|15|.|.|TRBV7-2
TGTGCCAGCAGCTTAGCCCGGGGGAACTACAATGAGCAGTTCTTC
CASSLARGNYNEQFF
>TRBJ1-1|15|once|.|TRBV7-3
TGTGCCAGCAGCCTGACGGGACTGGGGAACACTGAAGCTTTCTTT
CASSLTGLGNTEAFF
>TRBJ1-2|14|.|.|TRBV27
TGTGCCAGCAGAACCAGGGGTCCCTGGGAGGGCTACACCTTC
CASRTRGPWEGYTF
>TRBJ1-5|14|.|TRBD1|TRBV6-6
TGTGCCAGCAGGTCGGGACAGTTTAATCAGCCCCAGCATTTT
CASRSGQFNQPQHF
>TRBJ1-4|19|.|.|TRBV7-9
TGTGCCAGCAGCTTAGCTTTTGGCGGAATAGTAGCACATAATGAAAAACTGTTTTTT
CASSLAFGGIVAHNEKLFF
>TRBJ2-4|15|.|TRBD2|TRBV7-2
TGTGCCAGCAGCCCCGGGGGGACGGCCAAAAACATTCAGTACTTC
CASSPGGTAKNIQYF
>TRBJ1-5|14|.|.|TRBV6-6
TGTGCCAGCAGTTACTTTGAGGGTTCGGGGCCCCAGCATTTT
CASSYFEGSGPQHF
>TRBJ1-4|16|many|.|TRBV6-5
TGTGCCAGCAGTTACTCGCGGGGGGCAACTAATGAAAAACTGTTTTTT
CASSYSRGATNEKLFF
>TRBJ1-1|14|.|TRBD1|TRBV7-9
TGTGCCAGTCAGGCGACAGGGGGTGTAGGCTCTGCTTTCTTT
CASQATGGVGSAFF
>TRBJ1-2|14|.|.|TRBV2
TGTGCCAGCAATAGGGGGGGTGTACGGGAGGGCTACACCTTC
CASNRGGVREGYTF
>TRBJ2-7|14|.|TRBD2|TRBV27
TGTGCCAGCAGTTTAACGGGGGGGGCCTACGAGCAGTACTTC
CASSLTGGAYEQYF
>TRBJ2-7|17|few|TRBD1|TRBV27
TGTGCCAGCAGTTTATTACTGACCGGGACAGGGATGCGCGAGCAGTACTTC
CASSLLLTGTGMREQYF
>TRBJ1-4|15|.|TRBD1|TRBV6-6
TGTGCCAGCTGGTCAGGGGGGTTAACTAATGAAAAACTGTTTTTT
CASWSGGLTNEKLFF
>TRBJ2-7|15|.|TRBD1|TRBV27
TGTGCCAGCAGGCGGGACAGGACCTTCTCCTACGAGCAGTACTTC
CASRRDRTFSYEQYF
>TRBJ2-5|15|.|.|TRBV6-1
TGTGCCAGCAGTCTCGGTCCCGGGGGAGATGAGACCCAGTACTTC
CASSLGPGGDETQYF
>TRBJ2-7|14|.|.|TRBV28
TGTGCCAGCAGTGGACTGGGAGTTATACGAGAACAGTACTTC
CASSGLGVIREQYF
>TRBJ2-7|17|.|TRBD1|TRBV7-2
TGTGCCAGCAGCTTAGTAGGGCACAGGGGAACTTTTTACGAGCAGTACTTC
CASSLVGHRGTFYEQYF
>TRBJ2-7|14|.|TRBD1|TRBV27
TGTGCCAGCAGCAAACGGACAGGGGGCTACGAGCAGTACTTC
CASSKRTGGYEQYF
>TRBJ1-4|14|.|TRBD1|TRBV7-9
TGTGCCAGCAGCCGAACAGGGGATAGTGAAAAACTGTTTTTT
CASSRTGDSEKLFF
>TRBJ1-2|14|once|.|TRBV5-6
TGTGCCAGCAGCTTGGGCCTCCAGGGGATCGGCTACACCTTC
CASSLGLQGIGYTF
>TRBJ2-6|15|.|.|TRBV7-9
TGTGCCAGCAGCTCCCAGTCCTCTGGGGCCAACGTCCTGACTTTC
CASSSQSSGANVLTF
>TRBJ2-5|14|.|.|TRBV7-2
TGTGCCAGCAGCTCCCGCCTAATCCAAGAGACCCAGTACTTC
CASSSRLIQETQYF
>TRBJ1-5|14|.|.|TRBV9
TGTGCCAGCAGCGTCGGGGGGAACAATCAGCCCCAGCATTTT
CASSVGGNNQPQHF
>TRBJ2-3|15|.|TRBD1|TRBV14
TGTGCCAGCAGCCAGAGGACAGGGTACACAGATACGCAGTATTTT
CASSQRTGYTDTQYF
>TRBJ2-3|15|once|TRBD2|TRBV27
TGTGCCAGCAGACGAGCGGGGAAACGCACAGATACGCAGTATTTT
CASRRAGKRTDTQYF
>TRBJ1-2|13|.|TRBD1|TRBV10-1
TGCGCCAGCAGTGAAACAGGGGGCTATGGCTACACCTTC
CASSETGGYGYTF
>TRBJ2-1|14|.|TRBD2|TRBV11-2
TGTGCCAGCAGCGAAACCGGGACTAGCGTTGAGCAGTTCTTC
CASSETGTSVEQFF
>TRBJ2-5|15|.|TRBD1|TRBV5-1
TGCGCCAGCAGCACCCTGGACAGGGGTAATAGGGAGCAGTACTTC
CASSTLDRGNREQYF
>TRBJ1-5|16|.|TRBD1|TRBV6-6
TGTGCCAGCAGTTACTCCGGGACAGGGGCCGATCAGCCCCAGCATTTT
CASSYSGTGADQPQHF
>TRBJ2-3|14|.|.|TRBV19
TGTGCCAGTAGTATCGGCGGGGGCACAGATACGCAGTATTTT
CASSIGGGTDTQYF
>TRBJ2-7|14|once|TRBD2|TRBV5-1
TGCGCCAGCAGCATTAGCGGGATCATATACGAGCAGTACTTC
CASSISGIIYEQYF
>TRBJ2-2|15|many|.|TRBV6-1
TGTGCCAGCAGTGATAAACCAGGGGACACCGGGGAGCTGTTTTTT
CASSDKPGDTGELFF
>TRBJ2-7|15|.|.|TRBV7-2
TGTGCCAGCAGCTTAGGTTTAGGGGGGGGGTACGAGCAGTACTTC
CASSLGLGGGYEQYF
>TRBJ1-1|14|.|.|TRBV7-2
TGTGCCAGCAGCCGAGGGCTCATGAACACTGAAGCTTTCTTT
CASSRGLMNTEAFF
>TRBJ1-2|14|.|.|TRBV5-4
TGTGCCAGCAAACTCCTGGGAGGGAACTATGGCTACACCTTC
CASKLLGGNYGYTF
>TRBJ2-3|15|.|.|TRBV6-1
TGTGCCAGCCCCAAATCCGGTCTTCAAGGGGTTACGCAGTATTTT
CASPKSGLQGVTQYF
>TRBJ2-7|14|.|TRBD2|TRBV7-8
TGTGCCAGCAGCTTAGCGGGAGGGGACTACGAGCAGTACTTC
CASSLAGGDYEQYF
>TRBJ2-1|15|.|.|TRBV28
TGTGCCAGCAGTAAAACAGGGAAAACCTACAATGAGCAGTTCTTC
CASSKTGKTYNEQFF
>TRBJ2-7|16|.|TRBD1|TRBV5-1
TGCGCCAGCAGCTTGTCCCCCGGGACAGGGGGATACGAGCAGTACTTC
CASSLSPGTGGYEQYF
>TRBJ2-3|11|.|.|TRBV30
TGTGCGGGCAGGAGGACAGATACGCAGTATTTT
CAGRRTDTQYF
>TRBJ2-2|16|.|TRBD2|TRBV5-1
TGCGCCAGCAGCTTGGCACTAGCGGGTAACACCGGGGAGCTGTTTTTT
CASSLALAGNTGELFF
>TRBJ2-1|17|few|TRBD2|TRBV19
TGTGCCAGTAGTCTAAGATCGGGACTAGCGGAGTACAATGAGCAGTTCTTC
CASSLRSGLAEYNEQFF
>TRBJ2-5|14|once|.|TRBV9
TGTGCCAGCAGCGAACGGGGGAGCCAAGAGACCCATTACTTC
CASSERGSQETHYF
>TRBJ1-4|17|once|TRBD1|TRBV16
TGTGCCAGCAGCCAATTTACAGGGGGCGCCGGGAATGAAAAACTGTTTTTT
CASSQFTGGAGNEKLFF
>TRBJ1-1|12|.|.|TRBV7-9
TGTGCCAGCAGCCTCCCTCGGGCTGAAGCTTTCTTT
CASSLPRAEAFF
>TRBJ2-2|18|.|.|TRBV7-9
TGTGCCAGCAGAAGAGGGGGGGGGACTCCACCTTCCCCCGGGGAGCTGTTTTTT
CASRRGGGTPPSPGELFF
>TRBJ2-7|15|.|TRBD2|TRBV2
TGTGCCAGCAGCCCAGACGGGGGGGAATACTACGAGCAGTACTTC
CASSPDGGEYYEQYF
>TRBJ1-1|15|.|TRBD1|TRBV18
TGTGCCAGCTCACCACGGCAGGGGGCGCAAACTGAAGCTTTCTTT
CASSPRQGAQTEAFF
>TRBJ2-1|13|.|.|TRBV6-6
TGTGCCAGCAGTTACCCAGGGTCCAATGAGCAGTTCTTC
CASSYPGSNEQFF
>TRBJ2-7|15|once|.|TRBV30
TGTGCCTGGGGGGAGAGACGGATTAGGTCCTACGAGCAGTACTTC
CAWGERRIRSYEQYF